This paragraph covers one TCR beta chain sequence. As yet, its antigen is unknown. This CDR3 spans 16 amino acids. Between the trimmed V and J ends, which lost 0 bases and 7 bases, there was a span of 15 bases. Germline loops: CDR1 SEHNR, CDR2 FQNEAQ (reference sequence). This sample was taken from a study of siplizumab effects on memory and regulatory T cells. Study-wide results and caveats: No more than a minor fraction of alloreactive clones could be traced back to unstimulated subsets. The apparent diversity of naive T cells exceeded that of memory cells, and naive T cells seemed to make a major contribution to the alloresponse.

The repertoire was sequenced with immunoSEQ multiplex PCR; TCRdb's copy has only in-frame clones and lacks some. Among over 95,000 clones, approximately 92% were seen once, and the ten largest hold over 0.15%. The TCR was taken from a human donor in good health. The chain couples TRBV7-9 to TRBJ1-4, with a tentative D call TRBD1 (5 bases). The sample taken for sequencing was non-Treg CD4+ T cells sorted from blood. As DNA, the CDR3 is TGTGCCAGCAGCTTAGCGATGGCAGGGAGGGGTGAAAAACTGTTTTTT. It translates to CASSLAMAGRGEKLFF.